The entry below describes one TCR beta chain. The source of the sample is a study of T-cell memory formation after mild COVID-19. After 5'RACE with constant-segment primers, TCR alpha and TCR beta cDNA libraries carrying sample barcodes and UMIs were obtained. In TCRdb, the 5' RACE reads were re-called with MiXCR into one record per CDR3 protein. Counted here are a few hundred thousand distinct CDR3 sequences, more than 20% occurring once; the ten biggest clones make up over 20%. The length of the CDR3 is 12 residues. V was cut by 1 base and J by 9 bases, with 8 bases left in between. Per germline, CDR1 SGDLS and CDR2 YYNGEE.

V gene TRBV9 combines with J gene TRBJ2-1, with D unresolved. The sequence was collected from a young man who had mild COVID-19 (a few samples of this study predate the infection). Cell type and time point are not known. Sequencing used PBMCs or a T cell subset sorted from them (not recorded which). The CDR3 DNA reads as TGTGCCAGCAGCGTACCCTTCGGTGAGCAGTTCTTC. Its protein is CASSVPFGEQFF.